These T cell receptor beta chains were read from a single sample in a study of blood T cell repertoires in COVID-19. Generated by immunoSEQ multiplex PCR, the TCRdb table keeps only in-frame clones and is missing some. The repertoire consists of more than 150,000 clones, with 90% to 95% occurring once and the leading ten covering 0.53%. The sample was peripheral blood. The receptor set was obtained from a middle-aged man with acute or convalescent COVID-19. CDR3s include the opening cysteine and the closing phenylalanine or tryptophan. D genes are given only for firm matches. Only part of the rows carry a size: once, few, many, or a class if the clone is expanded.

cdr3_length,j_call,d_call,clone_size,v_call,cdr3_aa,cdr3_nt
13,TRBJ2-7,TRBD1,.,TRBV6-5,CASRKQGSYEQYF,TGTGCCAGCAGGAAACAGGGGTCCTACGAGCAGTACTTC
13,TRBJ2-1,.,once,TRBV6-5,CAIIADTYNEQFF,TGTGCCATAATAGCAGATACCTACAATGAGCAGTTCTTC
18,TRBJ2-4,TRBD2,.,TRBV5-4,CASSLGLGTSGNRDIQYF,TGTGCCAGCAGCTTGGGTTTAGGGACTAGCGGGAACCGGGACATTCAGTACTTC
13,TRBJ1-2,.,.,TRBV7-9,CASHGPTGYGYTF,TGTGCCAGCCATGGTCCCACCGGTTATGGCTACACCTTC
12,TRBJ2-1,.,.,TRBV3-1/TRBV3-2,CASSQSGSEQFF,TGTGCCAGCAGCCAAAGTGGGAGTGAGCAGTTCTTC
13,TRBJ1-5,.,.,TRBV9,CASSADWNQPQHF,TGTGCCAGCAGCGCCGACTGGAATCAGCCCCAGCATTTT
14,TRBJ2-5,.,once,TRBV3-1/TRBV3-2,CASSRSGGQETQYF,TGTGCCAGCAGCCGAAGCGGAGGGCAAGAGACCCAGTACTTC
11,TRBJ2-2,.,.,TRBV6-5,CASRDRRELFF,TGTGCCAGCAGGGACAGACGGGAGCTGTTTTTT
14,TRBJ1-1,TRBD1,.,TRBV2,CASTGQGRETEAFF,TGTGCCAGCACAGGACAGGGAAGGGAAACTGAAGCTTTCTTT
13,TRBJ1-6,.,.,TRBV28,CASSRGSGSPLHF,TGTGCCAGCAGTCGGGGGTCCGGGTCACCCCTCCACTTT
16,TRBJ2-5,TRBD2,.,TRBV5-1,CASSLAGTSGQETQYF,TGCGCCAGCAGCTTGGCCGGGACTAGCGGGCAAGAGACCCAGTACTTC
13,TRBJ2-3,TRBD1,.,TRBV5-5,CASSQQGADTQYF,TGTGCCAGCAGCCAACAGGGGGCCGATACGCAGTATTTT
15,TRBJ2-7,.,.,TRBV10-3,CATSKDRDIVYEQYF,TGTGCCACCAGCAAAGACCGGGACATCGTCTACGAGCAGTACTTC
17,TRBJ2-1,TRBD1,.,TRBV2,CASSDPSGQVIYHEQFF,TGTGCCAGCAGTGATCCATCGGGACAGGTGATTTACCATGAGCAGTTCTTC
18,TRBJ2-2,TRBD2,.,TRBV4-1,CASSQPRMSGGVTGELFF,TGCGCCAGCAGCCAACCCCGGATGAGCGGGGGAGTCACCGGGGAGCTGTTTTTT
15,TRBJ2-2,TRBD2,.,TRBV7-2,CASSVFSGAAGELFF,TGTGCCAGCAGCGTATTTAGCGGGGCAGCCGGGGAGCTGTTTTTT
16,TRBJ2-1,TRBD2,.,TRBV11-2,CASSLGSGRPGSEQFF,TGTGCCAGCAGCTTAGGGAGCGGGAGGCCGGGGAGTGAGCAGTTCTTC
14,TRBJ2-5,TRBD2,.,TRBV7-3,CASSLMGGQETQYF,TGTGCCAGCAGCTTAATGGGGGGGCAAGAGACCCAGTACTTC
16,TRBJ2-2,TRBD2,.,TRBV2,CASSEWGGANTGELFF,TGTGCCAGCAGTGAATGGGGGGGAGCTAACACCGGGGAGCTGTTTTTT
15,TRBJ1-1,.,.,TRBV2,CASKRRSGENTEAFF,TGTGCCAGCAAACGAAGATCGGGGGAGAACACTGAAGCTTTCTTT
15,TRBJ2-7,TRBD2,.,TRBV5-1,CASSPRTSGTYEQYF,TGCGCCAGCAGCCCCCGGACTAGCGGGACCTACGAGCAGTACTTC
15,TRBJ1-5,TRBD1,.,TRBV15,CATSRVDREGQPQHF,TGTGCCACCAGCAGAGTGGACAGGGAGGGTCAGCCCCAGCATTTT
12,TRBJ1-4,.,.,TRBV6-6,CASTSRSEKLFF,TGTGCCAGCACCTCCCGGAGTGAAAAACTGTTTTTT
11,TRBJ2-7,.,once,TRBV20-1,CSVTRGYEQYF,TGCAGTGTCACTAGAGGCTACGAGCAGTACTTC
15,TRBJ2-1,TRBD1,.,TRBV28,CASTVSTGTYNEQFF,TGTGCCAGCACCGTCTCGACAGGGACCTACAATGAGCAGTTCTTC
14,TRBJ1-1,TRBD1,.,TRBV27,CASSRGQGGTEAFF,TGTGCCAGCAGCCGAGGACAGGGGGGGACTGAAGCTTTCTTT
16,TRBJ1-5,TRBD1,.,TRBV18,CASSTAGGWGNQPQHF,TGTGCCAGCTCAACAGCAGGGGGCTGGGGGAATCAGCCCCAGCATTTT
14,TRBJ2-2,.,.,TRBV9,CASSVEGETGELFF,TGTGCCAGCAGCGTAGAGGGGGAGACCGGGGAGCTGTTTTTT
13,TRBJ2-3,TRBD2,.,TRBV11-3,CASSSSGAYTQYF,TGTGCCAGCAGCAGTAGCGGGGCCTATACGCAGTATTTT
12,TRBJ1-1,TRBD1,.,TRBV6-5,CASSTGGTEAFF,TGTGCCAGCAGTACAGGGGGAACTGAAGCTTTCTTT
15,TRBJ1-5,TRBD1,.,TRBV19,CASSILQGRNQPQHF,TGTGCCAGTAGTATCCTACAGGGGCGAAATCAGCCCCAGCATTTT
15,TRBJ2-4,TRBD2,.,TRBV6-5,CASSRAGGRKNIQYF,TGTGCCAGCAGCAGGGCCGGGGGGAGAAAAAACATTCAGTACTTC
14,TRBJ1-1,TRBD1,.,TRBV9,CASSVAGGNTEAFF,TGTGCCAGCAGCGTAGCAGGGGGCAACACTGAAGCTTTCTTT
16,TRBJ2-2,.,.,TRBV10-2,CASSVIFGENTGELFF,TGCGCCAGCAGTGTTATCTTCGGAGAGAACACCGGGGAGCTGTTTTTT
13,TRBJ2-1,.,.,TRBV11-2,CASSLAGTHEQFF,TGTGCCAGCAGCTTAGCCGGGACACACGAGCAGTTCTTC
16,TRBJ1-6,TRBD1,.,TRBV6-5,CASSYAPGQGGSPLHF,TGTGCCAGCAGTTACGCCCCGGGACAGGGTGGTTCACCCCTCCACTTT
16,TRBJ2-5,TRBD1,.,TRBV5-1,CASSLETTGAGGTQYF,TGCGCCAGCAGCTTGGAAACTACAGGGGCAGGGGGGACCCAGTACTTC
17,TRBJ1-2,.,.,TRBV5-6,CASSILYAQVLTGGYTF,TGTGCCAGCAGCATCCTGTACGCTCAAGTCCTAACGGGTGGCTACACCTTC
15,TRBJ1-2,.,once,TRBV19,CASSPIGTSDYGYTF,TGTGCCAGTAGTCCGATCGGGACTTCCGACTATGGCTACACCTTC
16,TRBJ1-4,TRBD1,.,TRBV19,CASSPIGTGGTEKLFF,TGTGCCAGTAGTCCCATTGGGACAGGGGGCACTGAAAAACTGTTTTTT
18,TRBJ2-3,TRBD2,.,TRBV2,CASSEARLAGGLADTQYF,TGTGCCAGCAGTGAAGCAAGACTAGCGGGGGGGCTGGCAGATACGCAGTATTTT
16,TRBJ2-7,TRBD2,.,TRBV20-1,CSASAPGLAGAYEQYF,TGCAGTGCTAGTGCCCCCGGACTAGCGGGAGCCTACGAGCAGTACTTC
18,TRBJ1-4,TRBD1,.,TRBV5-1,CASSLGDRDPFSREKLFF,TGCGCCAGCAGCTTGGGGGACAGGGACCCCTTTTCGCGTGAAAAACTGTTTTTT
17,TRBJ2-1,TRBD1,.,TRBV5-1,CASSPDGTGTFYNEQFF,TGCGCCAGCAGCCCAGACGGGACAGGGACTTTCTACAATGAGCAGTTCTTC
16,TRBJ2-3,.,.,TRBV5-1,CASSLGSGGDTDTQYF,TGCGCCAGCAGCTTGGGTAGCGGAGGTGACACAGATACGCAGTATTTT
16,TRBJ1-1,TRBD1,.,TRBV28,CASRQHSTGGKTEAFF,TGTGCCAGCAGGCAACACTCGACAGGGGGTAAGACTGAAGCTTTCTTT
15,TRBJ1-6,TRBD1,.,TRBV6-1,CASSETGTGSSPLHF,TGTGCCAGCAGTGAAACCGGGACAGGGAGTTCACCCCTCCACTTT
15,TRBJ2-2,TRBD1,.,TRBV9,CASSSTGGDTGELFF,TGTGCCAGCAGTTCGACAGGGGGAGACACCGGGGAGCTGTTTTTT
16,TRBJ2-3,.,few,TRBV4-1,CASSQGFGRRTDTQYF,TGCGCCAGCAGCCAAGGTTTTGGGAGGCGGACAGATACGCAGTATTTT
16,TRBJ1-1,.,.,TRBV18,CATSPPSQAGVTEAFF,TGTGCCACCTCACCACCGTCGCAGGCGGGGGTCACTGAAGCTTTCTTT
17,TRBJ2-5,.,.,TRBV7-8,CASSTRGLTKVGETQYF,TGTGCCAGCAGCACCCGGGGACTTACAAAAGTGGGAGAGACCCAGTACTTC
16,TRBJ2-7,.,.,TRBV28,CASSLRGSVRAREQYF,TGTGCCAGCAGTTTACGGGGAAGTGTAAGAGCTCGCGAGCAGTACTTC
15,TRBJ1-2,.,once,TRBV6-5,CASSYSREGNYGYTF,TGTGCCAGCAGTTACTCCAGGGAAGGGAACTATGGCTACACCTTC
15,TRBJ1-6,.,.,TRBV27,CASTPFRGWNSPLHF,TGTGCCAGCACCCCTTTCCGGGGGTGGAATTCACCCCTCCACTTT
12,TRBJ1-1,TRBD1,.,TRBV29-1,CSVGQGHTEAFF,TGCAGCGTGGGACAGGGACACACTGAAGCTTTCTTT
15,TRBJ1-1,TRBD1,.,TRBV12-5,CASGLVRTGPTEAFF,TGTGCTAGTGGTTTGGTAAGGACAGGGCCCACTGAAGCTTTCTTT
15,TRBJ1-5,TRBD1,.,TRBV10-3,CAISESGQGSRPQHF,TGTGCCATCAGTGAGTCCGGACAGGGGAGTAGGCCCCAGCATTTT
15,TRBJ2-3,TRBD2,.,TRBV6-5,CASSYSRESTDTQYF,TGTGCCAGCAGTTACTCGCGGGAGTCCACAGATACGCAGTATTTT
16,TRBJ1-4,TRBD1,few,TRBV28,CASRLLQGDINEKLFF,TGTGCCAGCAGACTCCTACAGGGGGACATTAATGAAAAACTGTTTTTT